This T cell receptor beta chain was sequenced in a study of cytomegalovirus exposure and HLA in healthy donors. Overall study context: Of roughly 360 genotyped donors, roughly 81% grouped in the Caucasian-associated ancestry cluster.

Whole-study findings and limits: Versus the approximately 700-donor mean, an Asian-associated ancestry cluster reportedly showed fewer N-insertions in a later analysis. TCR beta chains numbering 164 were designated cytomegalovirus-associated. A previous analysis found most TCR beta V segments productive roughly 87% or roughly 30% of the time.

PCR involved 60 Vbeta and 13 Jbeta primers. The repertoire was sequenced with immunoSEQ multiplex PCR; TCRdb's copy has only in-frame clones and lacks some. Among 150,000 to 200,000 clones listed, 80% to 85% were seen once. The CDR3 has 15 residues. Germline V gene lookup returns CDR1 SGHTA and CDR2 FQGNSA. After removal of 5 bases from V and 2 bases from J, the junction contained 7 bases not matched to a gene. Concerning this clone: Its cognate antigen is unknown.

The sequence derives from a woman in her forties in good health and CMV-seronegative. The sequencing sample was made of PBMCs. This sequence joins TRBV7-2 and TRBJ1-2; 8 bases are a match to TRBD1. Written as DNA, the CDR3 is TGTGCCAGCAGCCGAGGACAGGGAGGGAACTATGGCTACACCTTC. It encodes CASSRGQGGNYGYTF.